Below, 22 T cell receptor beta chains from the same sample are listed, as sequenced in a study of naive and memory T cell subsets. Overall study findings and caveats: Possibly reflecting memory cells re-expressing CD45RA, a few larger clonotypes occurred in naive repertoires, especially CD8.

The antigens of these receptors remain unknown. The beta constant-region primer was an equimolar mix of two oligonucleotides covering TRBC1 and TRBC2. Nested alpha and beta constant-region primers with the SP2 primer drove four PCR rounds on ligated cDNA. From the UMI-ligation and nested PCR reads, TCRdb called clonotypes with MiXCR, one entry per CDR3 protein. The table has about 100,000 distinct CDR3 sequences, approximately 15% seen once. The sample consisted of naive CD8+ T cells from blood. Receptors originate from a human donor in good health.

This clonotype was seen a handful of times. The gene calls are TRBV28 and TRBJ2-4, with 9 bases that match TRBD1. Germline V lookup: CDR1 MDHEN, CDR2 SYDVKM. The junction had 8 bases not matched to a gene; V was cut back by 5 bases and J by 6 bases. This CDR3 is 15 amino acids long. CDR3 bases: TGTGCCAGCAGTGATTACAGGGGGCACACAAACATTCAGTACTTC. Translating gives CASSDYRGHTNIQYF.

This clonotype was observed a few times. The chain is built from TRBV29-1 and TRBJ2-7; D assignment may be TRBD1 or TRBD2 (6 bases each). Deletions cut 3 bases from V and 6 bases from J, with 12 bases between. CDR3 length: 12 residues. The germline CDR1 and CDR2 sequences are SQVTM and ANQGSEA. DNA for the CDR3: TGCAGCGTTGAGAAAGGGGGGTCCGAGCAGTACTTC. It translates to CSVEKGGSEQYF.

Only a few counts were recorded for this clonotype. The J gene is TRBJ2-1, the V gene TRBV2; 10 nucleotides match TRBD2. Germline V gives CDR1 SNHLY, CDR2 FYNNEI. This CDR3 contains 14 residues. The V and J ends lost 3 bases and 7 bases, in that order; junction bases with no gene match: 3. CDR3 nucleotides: TGTGCCAGCAGTGAGGAGCGGGGGGGGAATGAGCAGTTCTTC. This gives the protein CASSEERGGNEQFF.

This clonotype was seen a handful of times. The CDR3 DNA follows: TGTGCCATCAGTGTTGTGGGAGGCCCTTGGGAGCAGTACTTC. It encodes CAISVVGGPWEQYF. The chain uses TRBV10-3 and TRBJ2-7; possible D gene TRBD2, 6 bases. This CDR3 is 14 amino acids long. Deletions cut 4 bases from V and 7 bases from J, with 17 bases between. CDR1 is ENHRY and CDR2 is SYGVKD in the germline V gene.

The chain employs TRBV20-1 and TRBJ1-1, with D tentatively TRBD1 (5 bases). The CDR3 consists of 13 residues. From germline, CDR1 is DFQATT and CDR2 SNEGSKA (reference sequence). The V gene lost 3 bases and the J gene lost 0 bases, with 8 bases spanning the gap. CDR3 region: CSARGRLNTEAFF. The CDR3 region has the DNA TGCAGTGCTAGGGGACGGTTGAACACTGAAGCTTTCTTT.

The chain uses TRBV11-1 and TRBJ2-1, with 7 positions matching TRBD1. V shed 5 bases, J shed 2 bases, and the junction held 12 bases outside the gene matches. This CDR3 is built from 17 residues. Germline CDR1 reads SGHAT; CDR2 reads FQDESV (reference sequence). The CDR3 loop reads CASSPPRGRVAYNEQFF. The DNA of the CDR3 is TGTGCCAGCAGCCCCCCCAGGGGGAGAGTCGCCTACAATGAGCAGTTCTTC.

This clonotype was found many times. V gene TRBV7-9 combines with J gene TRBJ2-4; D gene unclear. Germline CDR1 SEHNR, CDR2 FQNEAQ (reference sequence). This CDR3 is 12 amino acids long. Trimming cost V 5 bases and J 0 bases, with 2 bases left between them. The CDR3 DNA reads TGTGCCAGCAGCCCAGCCAAAAACATTCAGTACTTC. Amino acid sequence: CASSPAKNIQYF.

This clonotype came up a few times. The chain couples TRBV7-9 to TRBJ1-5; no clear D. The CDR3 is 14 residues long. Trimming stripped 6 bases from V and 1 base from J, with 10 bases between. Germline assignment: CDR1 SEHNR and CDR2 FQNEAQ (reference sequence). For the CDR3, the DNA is TGTGCCAGCAGTCACAGTGGGAGCAATCAGCCCCAGCATTTT. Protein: CASSHSGSNQPQHF.

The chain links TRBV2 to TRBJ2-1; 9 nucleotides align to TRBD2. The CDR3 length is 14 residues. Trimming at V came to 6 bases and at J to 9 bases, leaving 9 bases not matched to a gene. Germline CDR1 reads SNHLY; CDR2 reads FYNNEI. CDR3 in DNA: TGTGCCAGCAGGGCCGGGACTAGCAACGGTGAGCAGTTCTTC. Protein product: CASRAGTSNGEQFF.

The CDR3 region is CASTVMKNTEAFF. CDR3 nucleotide sequence: TGTGCCAGCACCGTAATGAAGAACACTGAAGCTTTCTTT. The chain employs TRBV28 and TRBJ1-1; D remains ambiguous. The germline gives CDR1 MDHEN, CDR2 SYDVKM. Trimming cost V 7 bases and J 1 base, with 10 bases left between them. The CDR3 is made up of 13 amino acids.

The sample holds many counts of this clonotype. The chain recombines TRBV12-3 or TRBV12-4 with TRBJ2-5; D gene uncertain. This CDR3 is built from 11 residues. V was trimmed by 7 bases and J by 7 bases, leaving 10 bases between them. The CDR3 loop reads CASTLEGTQYF. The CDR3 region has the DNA TGTGCCAGCACTTTGGAAGGGACCCAGTACTTC.

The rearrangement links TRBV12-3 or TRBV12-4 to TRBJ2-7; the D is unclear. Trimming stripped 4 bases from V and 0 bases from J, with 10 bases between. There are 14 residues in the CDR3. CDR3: CASSSPGNSYEQYF. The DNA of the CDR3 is TGTGCCAGCAGTTCCCCCGGAAACTCCTACGAGCAGTACTTC.

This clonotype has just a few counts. This chain's CDR3 is CASSYSNRGGTEAFF. The CDR3 coding sequence is TGTGCCAGCAGTTACTCGAACAGGGGAGGTACTGAAGCTTTCTTT. The chain couples TRBV6-6 to TRBJ1-1; TRBD1 matches 7 bases. The CDR3 contains 15 residues. CDR1 and CDR2 (germline): MNHNY, SVGAGI (reference sequence). V was clipped by 0 bases and J by 5 bases; unmatched bases: 6.

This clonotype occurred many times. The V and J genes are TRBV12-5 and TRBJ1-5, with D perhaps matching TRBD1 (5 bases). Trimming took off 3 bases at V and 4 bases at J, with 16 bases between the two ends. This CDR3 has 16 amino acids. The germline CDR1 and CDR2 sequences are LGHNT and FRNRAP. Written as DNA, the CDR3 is TGTGCTAGTGGTTTCTCTGGGGCCCCAGGGAATCAGCCCCAGCATTTT. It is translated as CASGFSGAPGNQPQHF.

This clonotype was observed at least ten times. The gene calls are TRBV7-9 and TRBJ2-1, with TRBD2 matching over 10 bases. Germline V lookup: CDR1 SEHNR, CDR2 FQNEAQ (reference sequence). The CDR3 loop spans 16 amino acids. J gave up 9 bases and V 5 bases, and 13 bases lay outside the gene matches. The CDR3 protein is CASSGNLAGAGVEQFF. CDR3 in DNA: TGTGCCAGCAGCGGCAATCTAGCGGGAGCCGGAGTTGAGCAGTTCTTC.

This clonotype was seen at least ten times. The CDR3 here is CARRTEAYNEQFF. CDR3 sequence (DNA): TGTGCACGACGGACAGAGGCCTACAATGAGCAGTTCTTC. The chain couples TRBV2 to TRBJ2-1; possible D gene TRBD1, 6 bases. The CDR3 runs 13 residues. Looked up from germline, CDR1 is SNHLY and CDR2 is FYNNEI.

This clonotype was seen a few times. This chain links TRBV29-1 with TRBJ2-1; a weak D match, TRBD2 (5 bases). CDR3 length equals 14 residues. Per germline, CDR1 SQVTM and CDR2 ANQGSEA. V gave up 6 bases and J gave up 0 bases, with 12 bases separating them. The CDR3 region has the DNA TGCAGCGTCCTTAGCGAAAGCTCCTACAATGAGCAGTTCTTC. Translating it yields CSVLSESSYNEQFF.

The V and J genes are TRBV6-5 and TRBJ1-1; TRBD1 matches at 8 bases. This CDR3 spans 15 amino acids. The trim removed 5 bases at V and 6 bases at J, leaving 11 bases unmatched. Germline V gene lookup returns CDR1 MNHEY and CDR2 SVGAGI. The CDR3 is CASSATGGIFSEAFF. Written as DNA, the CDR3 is TGTGCCAGCAGTGCCACAGGGGGGATCTTTTCTGAAGCTTTCTTT.

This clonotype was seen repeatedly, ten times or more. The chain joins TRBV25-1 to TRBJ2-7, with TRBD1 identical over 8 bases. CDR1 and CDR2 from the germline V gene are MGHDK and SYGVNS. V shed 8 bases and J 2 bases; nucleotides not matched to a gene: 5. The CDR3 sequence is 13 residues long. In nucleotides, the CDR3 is TGTGCCAGCGGACAGGGCAGAACCTACGAGCAGTACTTC. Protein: CASGQGRTYEQYF.

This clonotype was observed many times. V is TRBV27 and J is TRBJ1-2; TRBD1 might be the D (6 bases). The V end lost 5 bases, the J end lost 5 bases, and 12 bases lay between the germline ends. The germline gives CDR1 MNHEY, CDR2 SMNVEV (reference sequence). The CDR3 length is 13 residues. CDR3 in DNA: TGTGCCAGCAGTACCGGGACAAATTATGGCTACACCTTC. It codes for CASSTGTNYGYTF.

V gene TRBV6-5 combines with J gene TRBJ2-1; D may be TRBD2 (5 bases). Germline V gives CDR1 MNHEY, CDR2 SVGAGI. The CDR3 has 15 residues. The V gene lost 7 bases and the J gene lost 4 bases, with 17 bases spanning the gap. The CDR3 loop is CASTPLAGIYNEQFF. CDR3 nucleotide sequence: TGTGCCAGCACCCCCCTCGCGGGTATATACAATGAGCAGTTCTTC.

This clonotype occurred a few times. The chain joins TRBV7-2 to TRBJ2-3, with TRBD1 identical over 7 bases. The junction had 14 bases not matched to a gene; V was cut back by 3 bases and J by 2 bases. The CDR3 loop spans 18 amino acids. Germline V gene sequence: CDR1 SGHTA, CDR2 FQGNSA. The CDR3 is CASSFRDRYTLYTDTQYF. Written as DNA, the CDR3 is TGTGCCAGCAGCTTTCGGGACAGATATACCCTATACACAGATACGCAGTATTTT.